This is a list of T cell receptor beta chains from one sample in a study of shared clonotypes between healthy human individuals. Profiling relied on immunoSEQ multiplex PCR, and the TCRdb table lists in-frame clones only, not all of them. The table lists a few million clones, approximately 95% of them singletons, with about 0.37% in the top ten. Sequenced material: naive CD4+ T cells from PBMCs. Source of these receptors: a man between 18 and 29 years old in good health. Some clones in this sample may be carry-over from other donors' samples. CDR3s include the opening cysteine and the closing phenylalanine or tryptophan. Fields, in order: D gene, J gene, V gene, CDR3 DNA, CDR3 protein. The D gene is left open where the match is weak.

D: -; J: TRBJ2-3; V: TRBV28; DNA: TGTGCCAGCAGTCTACTGACAGATACGCAGTATTTT; CDR3: CASSLLTDTQYF
D: -; J: TRBJ1-1; V: TRBV6-1; DNA: TGTGCCAGCAGTGAAAGGACCTACTGGGTCCCTTTCTTT; CDR3: CASSERTYWVPFF
D: -; J: TRBJ1-5; V: TRBV15; DNA: TGTGCCACCAGCCGGTATAGGAGTGTTTTTAGCAATCAGCCCCAGCATTTT; CDR3: CATSRYRSVFSNQPQHF
D: TRBD1; J: TRBJ1-2; V: TRBV28; DNA: TGTGCCAGCAGTCTACTGACAGGGAACATGGGCGGCTACACCTTC; CDR3: CASSLLTGNMGGYTF
D: TRBD1; J: TRBJ2-7; V: TRBV18; DNA: TGTGCCAGCTCACCAAGGGGACAGGACGAGCAGTACTTC; CDR3: CASSPRGQDEQYF
D: -; J: TRBJ1-5; V: TRBV29-1; DNA: TGCAGCGTGCGGGGCGACAGTAGCAATCAGCCCCAGCATTTT; CDR3: CSVRGDSSNQPQHF
D: -; J: TRBJ2-5; V: TRBV10-1; DNA: TGCGCCAGCGGCCGTGAAGGGTTTTCAGAGACCCAGTACTTC; CDR3: CASGREGFSETQYF
D: -; J: TRBJ1-5; V: TRBV29-1; DNA: TGCAGCGTCGCTAACGTAAGCGTCCCACAATATCAGCCCCAGCATTTT; CDR3: CSVANVSVPQYQPQHF
D: TRBD1; J: TRBJ2-1; V: TRBV4-1; DNA: TGCGCCAGCAGCACACAGGGGGCTGACTACAATGAGCAGTTCTTC; CDR3: CASSTQGADYNEQFF
D: TRBD2; J: TRBJ2-7; V: TRBV15; DNA: TGTGCCACCAGCAGAGCCCCGTTAGGGCTAGCGGGAGTCGAGCAGTACTTC; CDR3: CATSRAPLGLAGVEQYF